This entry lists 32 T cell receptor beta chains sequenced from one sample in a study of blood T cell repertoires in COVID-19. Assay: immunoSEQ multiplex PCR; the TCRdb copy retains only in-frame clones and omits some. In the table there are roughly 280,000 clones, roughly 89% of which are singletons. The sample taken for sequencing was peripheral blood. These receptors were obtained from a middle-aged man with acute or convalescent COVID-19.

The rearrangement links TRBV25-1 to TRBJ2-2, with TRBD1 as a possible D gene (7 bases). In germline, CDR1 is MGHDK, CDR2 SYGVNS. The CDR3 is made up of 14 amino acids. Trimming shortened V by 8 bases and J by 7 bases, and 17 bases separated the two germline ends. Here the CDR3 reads CASGGTVLGGELFF. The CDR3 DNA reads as TGTGCCAGCGGGGGGACAGTGCTAGGCGGGGAGCTGTTTTTT.

CDR3 amino acids: CASSPGDSYEQYF. DNA for the CDR3: TGTGCCAGCAGTCCGGGCGACAGCTACGAGCAGTACTTC. The chain employs TRBV12-3 or TRBV12-4 and TRBJ2-7; TRBD1 might be the D (5 bases). V shed 5 bases and J shed 3 bases, with 11 bases lying between them. The CDR3 extends over 13 amino acids.

This CDR3 reads CASSAAGGRTGNTIYF. The CDR3 DNA follows: TGTGCCAGCAGCGCCGCAGGGGGGAGAACTGGAAACACCATATATTTT. The chain uses TRBV2 and TRBJ1-3, with 7 nucleotides matching TRBD1. V lost 6 bases and J lost 2; bases outside the gene matches: 10. This CDR3 comprises 16 residues. Germline V gene lookup returns CDR1 SNHLY and CDR2 FYNNEI.

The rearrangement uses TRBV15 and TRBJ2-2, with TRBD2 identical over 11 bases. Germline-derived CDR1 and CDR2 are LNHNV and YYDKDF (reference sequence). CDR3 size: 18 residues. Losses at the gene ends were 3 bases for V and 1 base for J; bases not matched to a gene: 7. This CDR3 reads CATSSSPGLAVNTGELFF. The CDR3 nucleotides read TGTGCCACCAGCAGTTCCCCGGGACTAGCGGTGAACACCGGGGAGCTGTTTTTT.

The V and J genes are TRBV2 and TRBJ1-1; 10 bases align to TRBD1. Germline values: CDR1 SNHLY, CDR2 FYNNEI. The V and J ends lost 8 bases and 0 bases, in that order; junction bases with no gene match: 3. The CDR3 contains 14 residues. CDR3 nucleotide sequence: TGTGCCAGCGACAGGGGGCCAGTGAACACTGAAGCTTTCTTT. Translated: CASDRGPVNTEAFF.

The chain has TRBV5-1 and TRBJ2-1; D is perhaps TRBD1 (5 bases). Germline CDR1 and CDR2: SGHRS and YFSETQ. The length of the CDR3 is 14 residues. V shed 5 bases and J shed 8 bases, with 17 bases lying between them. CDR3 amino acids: CASRVLAGIHEQFF. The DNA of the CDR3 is TGCGCCAGCAGGGTGTTGGCAGGGATCCATGAGCAGTTCTTC. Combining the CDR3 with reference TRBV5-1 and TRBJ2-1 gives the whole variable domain KAGVTQTPRYLIKTRGQQVTLSCSPISGHRSVSWYQQTPGQGLQFLFEYFSETQRNKGNFPGRFSGRQFSNSRSEMNVSTLELGDSALYLCASRVLAGIHEQFFGPGTRLTVL.

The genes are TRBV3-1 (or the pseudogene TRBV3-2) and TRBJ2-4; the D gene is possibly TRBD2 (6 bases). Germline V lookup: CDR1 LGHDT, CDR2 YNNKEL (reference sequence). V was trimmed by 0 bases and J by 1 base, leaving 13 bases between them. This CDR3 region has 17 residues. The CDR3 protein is CASSQDLRLAAKNIQYF. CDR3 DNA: TGTGCCAGCAGCCAAGATCTTCGTCTAGCGGCCAAAAACATTCAGTACTTC.

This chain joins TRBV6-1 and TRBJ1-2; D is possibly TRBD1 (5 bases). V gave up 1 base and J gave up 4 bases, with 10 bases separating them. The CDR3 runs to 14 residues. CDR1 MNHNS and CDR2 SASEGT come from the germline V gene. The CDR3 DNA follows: TGTGCCAGCAGTGAAGTGGGGCGCGGCTATGGCTACACCTTC. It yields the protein CASSEVGRGYGYTF.

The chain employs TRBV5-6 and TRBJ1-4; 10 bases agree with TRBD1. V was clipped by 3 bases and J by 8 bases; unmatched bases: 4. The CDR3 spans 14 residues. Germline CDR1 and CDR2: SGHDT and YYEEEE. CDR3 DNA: TGTGCCAGCAGCTCAAGGACAGGGGGAGAAAAACTGTTTTTT. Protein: CASSSRTGGEKLFF.

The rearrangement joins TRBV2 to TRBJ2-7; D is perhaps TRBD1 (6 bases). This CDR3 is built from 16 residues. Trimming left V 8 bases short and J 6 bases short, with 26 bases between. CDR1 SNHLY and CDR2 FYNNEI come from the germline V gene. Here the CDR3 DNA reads TGTGCCAGCCGTCCGCCCCCGGGGACAACCCCTGTCGAGCAGTACTTC. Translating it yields CASRPPPGTTPVEQYF.

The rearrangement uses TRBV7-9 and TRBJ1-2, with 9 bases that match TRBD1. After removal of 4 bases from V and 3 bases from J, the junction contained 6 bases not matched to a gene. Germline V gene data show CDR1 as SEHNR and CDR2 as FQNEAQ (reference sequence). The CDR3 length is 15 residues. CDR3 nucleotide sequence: TGTGCCAGCAGCTCGGGACAGGGCGGCTACTATGGCTACACCTTC. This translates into CASSSGQGGYYGYTF.

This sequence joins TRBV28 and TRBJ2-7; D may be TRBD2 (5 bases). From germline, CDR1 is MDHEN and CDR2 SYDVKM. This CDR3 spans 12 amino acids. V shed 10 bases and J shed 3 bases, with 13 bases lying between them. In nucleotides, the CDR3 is TGTGCCACCGAGGGAAGCGGCTACGAGCAGTACTTC. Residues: CATEGSGYEQYF.

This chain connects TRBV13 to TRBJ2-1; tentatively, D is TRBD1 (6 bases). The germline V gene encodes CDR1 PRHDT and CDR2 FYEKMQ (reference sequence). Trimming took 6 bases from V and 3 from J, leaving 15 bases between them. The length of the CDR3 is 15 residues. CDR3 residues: CASSHRAISYNEQFF. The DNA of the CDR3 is TGTGCCAGCAGTCACAGGGCGATAAGCTACAATGAGCAGTTCTTC.

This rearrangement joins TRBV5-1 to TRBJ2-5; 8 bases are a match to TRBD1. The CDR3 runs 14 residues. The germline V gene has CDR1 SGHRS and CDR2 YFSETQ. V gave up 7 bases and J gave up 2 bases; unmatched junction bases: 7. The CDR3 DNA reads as TGCGCCAGCTCGACAGGGGTTCTTCAAGAGACCCAGTACTTC. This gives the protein CASSTGVLQETQYF. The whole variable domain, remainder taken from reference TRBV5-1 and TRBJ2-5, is KAGVTQTPRYLIKTRGQQVTLSCSPISGHRSVSWYQQTPGQGLQFLFEYFSETQRNKGNFPGRFSGRQFSNSRSEMNVSTLELGDSALYLCASSTGVLQETQYFGPGTRLLVL.

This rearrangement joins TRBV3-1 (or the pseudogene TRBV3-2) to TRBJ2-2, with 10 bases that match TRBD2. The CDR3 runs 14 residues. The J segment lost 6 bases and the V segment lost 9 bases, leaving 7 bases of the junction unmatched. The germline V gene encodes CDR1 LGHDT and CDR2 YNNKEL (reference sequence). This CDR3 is CASSGGSDAGELFF. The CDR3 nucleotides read TGTGCCAGTAGCGGGGGGTCTGACGCCGGGGAGCTGTTTTTT.

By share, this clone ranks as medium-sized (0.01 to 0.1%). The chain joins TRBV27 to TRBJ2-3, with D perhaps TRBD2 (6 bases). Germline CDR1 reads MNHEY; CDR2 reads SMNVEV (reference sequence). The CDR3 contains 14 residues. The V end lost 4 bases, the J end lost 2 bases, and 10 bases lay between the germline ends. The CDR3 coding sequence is TGTGCCAGCAGTTGGAGGGAACCCACAGATACGCAGTATTTT. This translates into CASSWREPTDTQYF.

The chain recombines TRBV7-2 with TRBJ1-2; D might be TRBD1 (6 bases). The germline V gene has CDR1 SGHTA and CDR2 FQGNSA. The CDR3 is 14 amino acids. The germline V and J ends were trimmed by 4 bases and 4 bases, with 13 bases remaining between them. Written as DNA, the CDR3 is TGTGCCAGCAGCTCCAGCAGGGGTAGCTATGGCTACACCTTC. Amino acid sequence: CASSSSRGSYGYTF.

The CDR3 loop reads CASSRGGLGEQFF. The DNA of the CDR3 is TGTGCCAGCAGCCGAGGGGGCCTTGGTGAGCAGTTCTTC. The V call is TRBV12-3 or TRBV12-4, the J call TRBJ2-1; the match to TRBD1 covers 7 bases. There are 13 residues in the CDR3. V was pared by 6 bases and J by 9 bases, with 8 bases of the junction left unmatched.

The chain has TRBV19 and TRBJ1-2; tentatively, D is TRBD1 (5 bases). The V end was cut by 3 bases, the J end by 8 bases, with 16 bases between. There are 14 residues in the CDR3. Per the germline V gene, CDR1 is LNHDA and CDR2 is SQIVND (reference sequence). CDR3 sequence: CASSISLGAGGYTF. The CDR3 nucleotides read TGTGCCAGTAGTATCAGTCTAGGGGCCGGGGGCTACACCTTC.

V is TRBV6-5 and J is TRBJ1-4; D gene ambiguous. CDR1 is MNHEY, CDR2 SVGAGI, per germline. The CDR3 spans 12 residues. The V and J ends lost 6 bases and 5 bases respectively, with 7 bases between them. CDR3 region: CASRGANEKLFF. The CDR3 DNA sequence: TGTGCCAGCAGGGGAGCCAATGAAAAACTGTTTTTT.

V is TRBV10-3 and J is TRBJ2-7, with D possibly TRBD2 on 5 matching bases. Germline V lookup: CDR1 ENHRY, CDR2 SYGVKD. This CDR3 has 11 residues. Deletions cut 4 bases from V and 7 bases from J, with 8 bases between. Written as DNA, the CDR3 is TGTGCCATCAGTGTCCGGGAAGAGCAGTACTTC. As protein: CAISVREEQYF.

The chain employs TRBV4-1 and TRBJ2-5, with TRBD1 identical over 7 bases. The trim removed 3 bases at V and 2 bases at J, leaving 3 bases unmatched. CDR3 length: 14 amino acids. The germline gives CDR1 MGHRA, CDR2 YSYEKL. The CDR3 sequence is CASSQRDSQETQYF. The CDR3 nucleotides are TGCGCCAGCAGCCAGAGGGACAGTCAAGAGACCCAGTACTTC.

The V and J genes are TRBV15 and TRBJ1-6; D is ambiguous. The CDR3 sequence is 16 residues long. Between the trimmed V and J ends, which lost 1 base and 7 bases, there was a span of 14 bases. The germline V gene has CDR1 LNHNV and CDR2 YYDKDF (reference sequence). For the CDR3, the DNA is TGTGCCACCAGCAGAGCCCCTATCCAGGCAAATTCACCCCTCCACTTT. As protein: CATSRAPIQANSPLHF. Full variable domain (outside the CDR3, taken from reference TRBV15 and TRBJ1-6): DAMVIQNPRYQVTQFGKPVTLSCSQTLNHNVMYWYQQKSSQAPKLLFHYYDKDFNNEADTPDNFQSRRPNTSFCFLDIRSPGLGDTAMYLCATSRAPIQANSPLHFGNGTRLTVT.

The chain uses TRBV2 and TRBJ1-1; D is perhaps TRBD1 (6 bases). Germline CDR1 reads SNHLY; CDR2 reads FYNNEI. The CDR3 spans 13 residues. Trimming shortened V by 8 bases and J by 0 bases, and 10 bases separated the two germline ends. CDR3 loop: CASGRGMNTEAFF. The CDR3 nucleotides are TGTGCCAGCGGCAGGGGTATGAACACTGAAGCTTTCTTT.

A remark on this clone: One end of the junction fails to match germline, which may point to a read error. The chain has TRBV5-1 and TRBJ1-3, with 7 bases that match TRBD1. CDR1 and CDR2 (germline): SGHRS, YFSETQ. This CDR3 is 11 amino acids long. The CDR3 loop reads CAPGARQGGHF. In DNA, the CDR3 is TGCGCCCCTGGGGCGAGACAGGGAGGCCATTTT. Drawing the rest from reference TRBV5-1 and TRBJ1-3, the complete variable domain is KAGVTQTPRYLIKTRGQQVTLSCSPISGHRSVSWYQQTPGQGLQFLFEYFSETQRNKGNFPGRFSGRQFSNSRSEMNVSTLELGDSALYLCAPGARQGGHFGEGSWLTVV.

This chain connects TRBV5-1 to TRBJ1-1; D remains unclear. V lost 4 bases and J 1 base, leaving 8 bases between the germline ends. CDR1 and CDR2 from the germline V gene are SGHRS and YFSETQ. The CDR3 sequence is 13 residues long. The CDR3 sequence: CASSTEGNTEAFF. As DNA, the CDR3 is TGCGCCAGCAGCACTGAGGGGAACACTGAAGCTTTCTTT.

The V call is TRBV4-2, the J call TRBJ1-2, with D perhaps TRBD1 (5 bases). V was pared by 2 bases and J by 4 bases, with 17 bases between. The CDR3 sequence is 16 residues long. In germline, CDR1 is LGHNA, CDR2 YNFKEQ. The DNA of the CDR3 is TGTGCCAGCAGCCAAAGTATGGGCAGGGAACTCTATGGCTACACCTTC. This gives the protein CASSQSMGRELYGYTF.

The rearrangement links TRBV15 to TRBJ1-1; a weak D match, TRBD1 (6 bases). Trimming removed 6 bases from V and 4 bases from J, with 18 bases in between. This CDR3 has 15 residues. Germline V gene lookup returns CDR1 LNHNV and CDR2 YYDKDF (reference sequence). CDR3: CATSSLIPGVTEAFF. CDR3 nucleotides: TGTGCCACCAGTTCACTGATTCCAGGGGTCACTGAAGCTTTCTTT.

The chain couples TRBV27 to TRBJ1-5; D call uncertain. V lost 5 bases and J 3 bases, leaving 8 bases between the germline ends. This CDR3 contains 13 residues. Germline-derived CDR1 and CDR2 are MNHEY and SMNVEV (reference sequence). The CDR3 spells CASSPEVNQPQHF. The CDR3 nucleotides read TGTGCCAGCAGTCCGGAGGTCAATCAGCCCCAGCATTTT.

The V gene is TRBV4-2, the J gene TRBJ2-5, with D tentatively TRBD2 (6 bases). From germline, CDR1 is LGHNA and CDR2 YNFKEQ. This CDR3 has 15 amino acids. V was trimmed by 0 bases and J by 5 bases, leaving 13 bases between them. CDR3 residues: CASSQDLRDSETQYF. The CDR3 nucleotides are TGTGCCAGCAGCCAAGATCTCAGGGACTCGGAGACCCAGTACTTC.

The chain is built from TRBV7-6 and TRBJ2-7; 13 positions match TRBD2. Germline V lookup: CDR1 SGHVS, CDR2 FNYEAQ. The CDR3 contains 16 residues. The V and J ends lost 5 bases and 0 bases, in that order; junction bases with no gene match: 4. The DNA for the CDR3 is TGTGCCAGCAGCCACGGACTAGCGGGGGACTCCTACGAGCAGTACTTC. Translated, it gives CASSHGLAGDSYEQYF. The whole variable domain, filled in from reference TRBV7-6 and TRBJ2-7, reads GAGVSQSPRYKVTKRGQDVALRCDPISGHVSLYWYRQALGQGPEFLTYFNYEAQQDKSGLPNDRFSAERPEGSISTLTIQRTEQRDSAMYRCASSHGLAGDSYEQYFGPGTRLTVT.

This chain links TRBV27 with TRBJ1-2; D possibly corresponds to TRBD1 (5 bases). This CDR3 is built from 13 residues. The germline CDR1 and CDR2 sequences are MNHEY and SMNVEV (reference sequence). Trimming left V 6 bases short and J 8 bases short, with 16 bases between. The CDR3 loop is CASRQGGAGGYTF. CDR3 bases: TGTGCCAGCAGACAAGGCGGGGCGGGAGGCTACACCTTC.